Given below is one TCR beta chain in context. The sample comes from a study of blood T cell repertoires in COVID-19. Study-wide context: Whether acute or convalescent, the COVID-19 samples came from the United States, Italy and Spain. The analysed material was cDNA or gDNA that came from T cells, B-cell-depleted T cells, or PBMCs.

Study processing details: Counts of nucleated cells, estimated from reference gene primer amplification, were obtained. Data came from immunoSEQ multiplex PCR; TCRdb stores just in-frame clones and leaves some out. Clone size and the V and J calls come from that table; the DNA yielded D and trimming. The table has about 160,000 clones, approximately 91% seen once. The V and J ends lost 3 bases and 3 bases, in that order; junction bases with no gene match: 9. The CDR3 consists of 16 residues. Germline V gives CDR1 LNHDA, CDR2 SQIVND (reference sequence). The receptor comes from a man in his late teens or twenties with acute or convalescent COVID-19. This chain uses TRBV19 with TRBJ1-1, with 8 bases identical to TRBD1. The sample was peripheral blood. Here the CDR3 reads CASSMGQGAGHTEAFF. DNA of the CDR3: TGTGCCAGTAGTATGGGCCAGGGGGCAGGACACACTGAAGCTTTCTTT.